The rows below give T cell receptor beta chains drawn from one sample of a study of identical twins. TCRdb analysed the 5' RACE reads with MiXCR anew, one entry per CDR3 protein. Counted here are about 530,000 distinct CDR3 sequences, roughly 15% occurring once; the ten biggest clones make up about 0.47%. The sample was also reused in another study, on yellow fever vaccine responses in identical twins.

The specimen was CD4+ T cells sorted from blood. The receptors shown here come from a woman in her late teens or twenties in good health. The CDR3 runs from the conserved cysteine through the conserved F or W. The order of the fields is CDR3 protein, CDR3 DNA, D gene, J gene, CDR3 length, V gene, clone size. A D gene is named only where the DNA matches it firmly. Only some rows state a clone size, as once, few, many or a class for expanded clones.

CDR3 protein: CASVSQWDTQYF; CDR3 DNA: TGTGCCAGCGTCTCCCAATGGGATACGCAGTATTTT; D gene: .; J gene: TRBJ2-3; CDR3 length: 12; V gene: TRBV27; clone size: .
CDR3 protein: CASSVGKNSGANVLTF; CDR3 DNA: TGTGCCAGCAGCGTAGGAAAGAACTCTGGGGCCAACGTCCTGACTTTC; D gene: .; J gene: TRBJ2-6; CDR3 length: 16; V gene: TRBV9; clone size: few
CDR3 protein: CASSLLAETGELFF; CDR3 DNA: TGTGCCAGCAGTTTGTTAGCGGAGACCGGGGAGCTGTTTTTT; D gene: .; J gene: TRBJ2-2; CDR3 length: 14; V gene: TRBV28; clone size: few
CDR3 protein: CASSQGLQVGQPQHF; CDR3 DNA: TGTGCCAGCAGCCAAGGTCTACAGGTTGGTCAGCCCCAGCATTTT; D gene: .; J gene: TRBJ1-5; CDR3 length: 15; V gene: TRBV3-1; clone size: many
CDR3 protein: CASSAQGVYGYTF; CDR3 DNA: TGTGCCAGCAGCGCACAGGGGGTTTATGGCTACACCTTC; D gene: TRBD1; J gene: TRBJ1-2; CDR3 length: 13; V gene: TRBV12-3/TRBV12-4; clone size: many
CDR3 protein: CASSTPRQGFDEQYF; CDR3 DNA: TGTGCCAGCAGCACCCCTCGACAGGGATTCGACGAGCAGTACTTC; D gene: TRBD1; J gene: TRBJ2-7; CDR3 length: 15; V gene: TRBV7-8; clone size: .
CDR3 protein: CSGRQTSNTGELFF; CDR3 DNA: TGCAGCGGTCGACAGACTTCGAACACCGGGGAGCTGTTTTTT; D gene: .; J gene: TRBJ2-2; CDR3 length: 14; V gene: TRBV29-1; clone size: few
CDR3 protein: CASSTGTGHETQYF; CDR3 DNA: TGTGCCAGCAGCACAGGGACAGGGCACGAGACCCAGTACTTC; D gene: TRBD1; J gene: TRBJ2-5; CDR3 length: 14; V gene: TRBV7-9; clone size: few
CDR3 protein: CATSRGGSNTQYF; CDR3 DNA: TGTGCCACCAGCAGAGGAGGCTCCAATACGCAGTATTTT; D gene: .; J gene: TRBJ2-3; CDR3 length: 13; V gene: TRBV15; clone size: few
CDR3 protein: CASSLELAGGEQYF; CDR3 DNA: TGCGCCAGCAGCTTGGAACTAGCGGGAGGCGAGCAGTACTTC; D gene: TRBD2; J gene: TRBJ2-7; CDR3 length: 14; V gene: TRBV5-1; clone size: few
CDR3 protein: CACSLALSSGPSTDTQYF; CDR3 DNA: TGTGCCTGCAGTTTAGCGTTGTCTAGCGGACCTAGCACAGATACGCAGTATTTT; D gene: TRBD2; J gene: TRBJ2-3; CDR3 length: 18; V gene: TRBV12-3/TRBV12-4; clone size: once
CDR3 protein: CASSSLPLAGGLTDTQYF; CDR3 DNA: TGTGCCAGCAGCTCTCTACCCCTGGCGGGGGGGTTGACAGATACGCAGTATTTT; D gene: TRBD2; J gene: TRBJ2-3; CDR3 length: 18; V gene: TRBV3-1; clone size: .
CDR3 protein: CASSVVERAGELFF; CDR3 DNA: TGTGCCAGCAGCGTGGTTGAGCGCGCCGGGGAGCTGTTTTTT; D gene: .; J gene: TRBJ2-2; CDR3 length: 14; V gene: TRBV11-3; clone size: few
CDR3 protein: CSADQGEAEAFF; CDR3 DNA: TGCAGTGCGGATCAGGGTGAGGCTGAAGCTTTCTTT; D gene: .; J gene: TRBJ1-1; CDR3 length: 12; V gene: TRBV20-1; clone size: many
CDR3 protein: CASYSRGAAGELFF; CDR3 DNA: TGTGCCAGCTATTCCAGGGGCGCGGCCGGGGAGCTGTTTTTT; D gene: .; J gene: TRBJ2-2; CDR3 length: 14; V gene: TRBV2; clone size: .
CDR3 protein: CATRQGYSGRFYNEQFF; CDR3 DNA: TGTGCCACCAGGCAGGGGTATAGCGGGAGGTTTTACAATGAGCAGTTCTTC; D gene: TRBD2; J gene: TRBJ2-1; CDR3 length: 17; V gene: TRBV24-1; clone size: .
CDR3 protein: CSVLGLGNEKLFF; CDR3 DNA: TGCAGCGTCCTCGGATTGGGTAATGAAAAACTGTTTTTT; D gene: .; J gene: TRBJ1-4; CDR3 length: 13; V gene: TRBV29-1; clone size: .
CDR3 protein: CASSLSGGIGYTF; CDR3 DNA: TGTGCCAGCAGTTTATCAGGGGGTATTGGCTACACCTTC; D gene: TRBD1; J gene: TRBJ1-2; CDR3 length: 13; V gene: TRBV12-3/TRBV12-4; clone size: few
CDR3 protein: CASSLTGTSGGEDTQYF; CDR3 DNA: TGCGCCAGCAGCCTGACCGGGACTAGCGGGGGGGAAGATACGCAGTATTTT; D gene: TRBD2; J gene: TRBJ2-3; CDR3 length: 17; V gene: TRBV5-1; clone size: .
CDR3 protein: CAIKASGGSTDTQYF; CDR3 DNA: TGTGCCATCAAGGCTAGCGGGGGAAGCACAGATACGCAGTATTTT; D gene: TRBD2; J gene: TRBJ2-3; CDR3 length: 15; V gene: TRBV10-3; clone size: few
CDR3 protein: CATSRDSGRTTGWTQYF; CDR3 DNA: TGTGCCACCAGCAGAGATTCCGGGCGGACGACGGGGTGGACCCAGTACTTC; D gene: .; J gene: TRBJ2-5; CDR3 length: 17; V gene: TRBV15; clone size: .
CDR3 protein: CASSLTSDRTDTQYF; CDR3 DNA: TGCGCCAGCAGCCTGACTAGCGATCGCACAGATACGCAGTATTTT; D gene: TRBD2; J gene: TRBJ2-3; CDR3 length: 15; V gene: TRBV5-1; clone size: many
CDR3 protein: CAISESGAVGNSGANVLTF; CDR3 DNA: TGTGCCATCAGTGAGTCGGGGGCAGTCGGAAACTCTGGGGCCAACGTCCTGACTTTC; D gene: .; J gene: TRBJ2-6; CDR3 length: 19; V gene: TRBV10-3; clone size: .